This T cell receptor (beta chain) appears in the sequencing data of a study of blood T cell repertoires in COVID-19. Generated by immunoSEQ multiplex PCR, the TCRdb table keeps only in-frame clones and is missing some. The table records some 150,000 clones, about four fifths of them present only once. Trimming shortened V by 8 bases and J by 2 bases, and 15 bases separated the two germline ends. The CDR3 is 14 residues long. Germline V CDR1 and CDR2: SGHTA, FQGNSA. The rearrangement uses TRBV7-2 and TRBJ2-5; D uncertain. The sequence was collected from an older woman with acute or convalescent COVID-19. Sequencing was carried out using peripheral blood. The CDR3: CASSGGSTQETQYF. CDR3 sequence (DNA): TGTGCCAGCTCGGGTGGCAGTACACAAGAGACCCAGTACTTC.